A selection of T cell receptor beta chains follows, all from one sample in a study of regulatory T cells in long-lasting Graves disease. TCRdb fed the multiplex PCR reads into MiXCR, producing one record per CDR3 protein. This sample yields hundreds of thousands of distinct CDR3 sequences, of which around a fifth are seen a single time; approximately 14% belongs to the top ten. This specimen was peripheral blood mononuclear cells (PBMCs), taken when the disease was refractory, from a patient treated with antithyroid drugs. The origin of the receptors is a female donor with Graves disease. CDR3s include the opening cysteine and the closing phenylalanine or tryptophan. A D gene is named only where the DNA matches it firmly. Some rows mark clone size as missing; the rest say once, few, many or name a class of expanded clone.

CDR3aa: CATPAGTGELLF
CDR3nt: TGTGCCACCCCAGCGGGCACCGGGGAGCTGCTTTTT
d_gene: NA
abundance: NA
j_gene: TRBJ2-2
v_gene: TRBV6-1

CDR3aa: CASSPRGGSNQPQHF
CDR3nt: TGTGCCAGCAGTCCACGGGGCGGTAGCAATCAGCCCCAGCATTTT
d_gene: NA
abundance: many
j_gene: TRBJ1-5
v_gene: TRBV2

CDR3aa: CSAPVSGNTDTQYF
CDR3nt: TGCAGTGCCCCTGTTAGCGGGAACACAGATACGCAGTATTTT
d_gene: TRBD2
abundance: few
j_gene: TRBJ2-3
v_gene: TRBV20-1

CDR3aa: CSAHGTAEAFF
CDR3nt: TGCAGTGCCCACGGGACAGCTGAAGCTTTCTTT
d_gene: TRBD1
abundance: many
j_gene: TRBJ1-1
v_gene: TRBV20-1

CDR3aa: CASSLWGGGSELEQFF
CDR3nt: TGTGCCAGCAGCTTATGGGGTGGGGGGAGCGAACTAGAGCAGTTCTTC
d_gene: NA
abundance: once
j_gene: TRBJ2-1
v_gene: TRBV7-3

CDR3aa: CSARSRESPLHF
CDR3nt: TGCAGTGCTCGGTCCCGTGAATCACCCCTCCACTTT
d_gene: NA
abundance: few
j_gene: TRBJ1-6
v_gene: TRBV20-1

CDR3aa: CSAYRGYTEAFF
CDR3nt: TGCAGTGCTTACAGGGGTTACACTGAAGCTTTCTTT
d_gene: TRBD1
abundance: few
j_gene: TRBJ1-1
v_gene: TRBV20-1

CDR3aa: CAISEKHYEQYF
CDR3nt: TGTGCCATCAGCGAGAAACACTACGAGCAGTACTTC
d_gene: NA
abundance: few
j_gene: TRBJ2-7
v_gene: TRBV10-3

CDR3aa: CASRDSGNQETQYF
CDR3nt: TGTGCCAGCAGGGATAGCGGGAACCAAGAGACCCAGTACTTC
d_gene: TRBD2
abundance: many
j_gene: TRBJ2-5
v_gene: TRBV2

CDR3aa: CASSTTGGRTGELFF
CDR3nt: TGTGCCAGTAGTACAACAGGGGGCCGGACCGGGGAGCTGTTTTTT
d_gene: TRBD1
abundance: NA
j_gene: TRBJ2-2
v_gene: TRBV19

CDR3aa: CSARLGSSYNEQFF
CDR3nt: TGCAGTGCGCGTCTAGGGAGCTCCTACAATGAGCAGTTCTTC
d_gene: NA
abundance: NA
j_gene: TRBJ2-1
v_gene: TRBV20-1

CDR3aa: CASREGVASNQPQHF
CDR3nt: TGTGCCAGCAGAGAGGGAGTGGCAAGCAATCAGCCCCAGCATTTT
d_gene: NA
abundance: many
j_gene: TRBJ1-5
v_gene: TRBV28

CDR3aa: CASSGGPLPSEQYF
CDR3nt: TGTGCCAGCAGTGGGGGGCCACTTCCCAGCGAGCAGTACTTC
d_gene: NA
abundance: NA
j_gene: TRBJ2-7
v_gene: TRBV7-2

CDR3aa: CSASAPGYTEAFF
CDR3nt: TGCAGTGCTAGTGCCCCCGGATACACTGAAGCTTTCTTT
d_gene: NA
abundance: NA
j_gene: TRBJ1-1
v_gene: TRBV20-1

CDR3aa: CASNSFDRQFDTDTQYF
CDR3nt: TGTGCCAGCAACTCATTCGACAGGCAATTTGACACAGATACGCAGTATTTT
d_gene: NA
abundance: NA
j_gene: TRBJ2-3
v_gene: TRBV28

CDR3aa: CASSRSGIEAFF
CDR3nt: TGTGCCAGCAGCCGAAGTGGGATTGAAGCTTTCTTT
d_gene: NA
abundance: NA
j_gene: TRBJ1-1
v_gene: TRBV7-9

CDR3aa: CASSLMSRGGDTEAFF
CDR3nt: TGTGCCAGCAGTTTAATGAGTCGGGGTGGGGACACTGAAGCTTTCTTT
d_gene: NA
abundance: many
j_gene: TRBJ1-1
v_gene: TRBV28

CDR3aa: CASSEETGNTEAFF
CDR3nt: TGTGCCAGCAGTGAAGAGACAGGGAACACTGAAGCTTTCTTT
d_gene: NA
abundance: many
j_gene: TRBJ1-1
v_gene: TRBV2

CDR3aa: CASSYSGSRSSGANVLTF
CDR3nt: TGTGCCAGCAGTTACTCGGGTAGCCGGAGCTCTGGGGCCAACGTCCTGACTTTC
d_gene: NA
abundance: few
j_gene: TRBJ2-6
v_gene: TRBV6-6

CDR3aa: CASSLDGTDTEAFF
CDR3nt: TGTGCCAGCAGCCTAGACGGGACGGACACTGAAGCTTTCTTT
d_gene: NA
abundance: many
j_gene: TRBJ1-1
v_gene: TRBV6-2/TRBV6-3

CDR3aa: CASSYEVLDYYEQYFGPGNQPQHF
CDR3nt: NA
d_gene: NA
abundance: few
j_gene: TRBJ1-5
v_gene: TRBV6-9

CDR3aa: CAISEAGTNYGYTF
CDR3nt: TGTGCCATCAGTGAAGCTGGGACTAACTATGGCTACACCTTC
d_gene: NA
abundance: few
j_gene: TRBJ1-2
v_gene: TRBV10-3

CDR3aa: CASRQEDTQYF
CDR3nt: TGTGCCAGCAGGCAGGAAGATACGCAGTATTTT
d_gene: NA
abundance: few
j_gene: TRBJ2-3
v_gene: TRBV2

CDR3aa: CASTQGTYGQYF
CDR3nt: TGTGCCAGCACCCAGGGAACCTACGGGCAGTACTTC
d_gene: NA
abundance: NA
j_gene: TRBJ2-7
v_gene: TRBV2

CDR3aa: CASSQERIAGEETQYF
CDR3nt: TGTGCCAGCAGCCAAGAGAGGATAGCGGGAGAAGAGACCCAGTACTTC
d_gene: TRBD2
abundance: NA
j_gene: TRBJ2-5
v_gene: TRBV14

CDR3aa: CASISPAGGGETQYF
CDR3nt: TGTGCCAGCATTTCCCCAGCGGGGGGGGGGGAGACCCAGTACTTC
d_gene: TRBD2
abundance: NA
j_gene: TRBJ2-5
v_gene: TRBV25-1

CDR3aa: CSARSDLNYGYTF
CDR3nt: TGCAGTGCCAGGTCCGATCTAAACTATGGCTACACCTTC
d_gene: NA
abundance: many
j_gene: TRBJ1-2
v_gene: TRBV20-1

CDR3aa: CASSPQGRRNTEAFF
CDR3nt: TGTGCCAGCAGTCCACAGGGGAGGAGGAACACTGAAGCTTTCTTT
d_gene: TRBD1
abundance: NA
j_gene: TRBJ1-1
v_gene: TRBV27

CDR3aa: CASSASKSHSYEQYF
CDR3nt: TGTGCCAGCAGTGCTTCTAAGTCCCACTCCTACGAGCAGTACTTC
d_gene: NA
abundance: many
j_gene: TRBJ2-7
v_gene: TRBV12-3/TRBV12-4

CDR3aa: CSATGTSGVGEQYF
CDR3nt: TGCAGTGCCACAGGGACTAGCGGGGTTGGCGAGCAGTACTTC
d_gene: TRBD2
abundance: many
j_gene: TRBJ2-7
v_gene: TRBV20-1

CDR3aa: CSARGSRGAGGSEQYF
CDR3nt: TGCAGTGCTAGAGGGTCCCGGGGAGCGGGAGGAAGCGAGCAGTACTTC
d_gene: TRBD2
abundance: NA
j_gene: TRBJ2-7
v_gene: TRBV20-1

CDR3aa: CASSYSGRGLTGANVLTF
CDR3nt: TGTGCCAGCAGTTACTCGGGTCGGGGGCTCACTGGGGCCAACGTCCTGACTTTC
d_gene: NA
abundance: many
j_gene: TRBJ2-6
v_gene: TRBV6-5

CDR3aa: CASRAPGRGTDTQYF
CDR3nt: TGTGCCAGCAGGGCTCCGGGGCGCGGCACAGATACGCAGTATTTT
d_gene: NA
abundance: few
j_gene: TRBJ2-3
v_gene: TRBV11-2

CDR3aa: CASRLNWGRDGQPQHF
CDR3nt: TGTGCCAGTCGCTTAAATTGGGGGCGCGACGGTCAGCCCCAGCATTTT
d_gene: NA
abundance: few
j_gene: TRBJ1-5
v_gene: TRBV19

CDR3aa: CAGSERGDGSSGANVLTF
CDR3nt: TGTGCCGGCAGTGAACGGGGGGACGGCAGCTCTGGGGCCAACGTCCTGACTTTC
d_gene: TRBD2
abundance: many
j_gene: TRBJ2-6
v_gene: TRBV2

CDR3aa: CASSRTGGANTEAFF
CDR3nt: TGTGCCAGCAGCAGGACAGGGGGCGCGAACACTGAAGCTTTCTTT
d_gene: TRBD1
abundance: few
j_gene: TRBJ1-1
v_gene: TRBV2

CDR3aa: CASSMVATYEQYF
CDR3nt: TGTGCCAGTAGTATGGTGGCCACGTACGAGCAGTACTTC
d_gene: NA
abundance: many
j_gene: TRBJ2-7
v_gene: TRBV19

CDR3aa: CASSSVDRDGQETQYF
CDR3nt: TGTGCCAGCAGTTCCGTGGACAGAGACGGACAAGAGACCCAGTACTTC
d_gene: NA
abundance: many
j_gene: TRBJ2-5
v_gene: TRBV6-5

CDR3aa: CASSLEGGSQETQYF
CDR3nt: TGTGCCAGCAGCTTGGAGGGGGGCAGCCAAGAGACCCAGTACTTC
d_gene: NA
abundance: NA
j_gene: TRBJ2-5
v_gene: TRBV5-4

CDR3aa: CASSQRNNYGYTF
CDR3nt: TGCGCCAGCAGCCAACGGAACAACTATGGCTACACCTTC
d_gene: NA
abundance: few
j_gene: TRBJ1-2
v_gene: TRBV11-1

CDR3aa: CASSPGQRVGTQYF
CDR3nt: TGTGCCAGCAGCCCGGGACAACGAGTCGGGACCCAGTACTTC
d_gene: NA
abundance: many
j_gene: TRBJ2-5
v_gene: TRBV5-5

CDR3aa: CSVGRGTSGTRVVETQYF
CDR3nt: TGCAGCGTTGGAAGAGGGACTAGCGGGACGCGTGTGGTAGAGACCCAGTACTTC
d_gene: TRBD2
abundance: NA
j_gene: TRBJ2-5
v_gene: TRBV29-1

CDR3aa: CASSDHMGTGELFF
CDR3nt: TGTGCCAGCAGCGATCACATGGGAACCGGGGAGCTGTTTTTT
d_gene: NA
abundance: NA
j_gene: TRBJ2-2
v_gene: TRBV7-2

CDR3aa: CATLTGDPSGANVLTF
CDR3nt: TGTGCCACCCTGACAGGGGACCCCTCTGGGGCCAACGTCCTGACTTTC
d_gene: TRBD1
abundance: many
j_gene: TRBJ2-6
v_gene: TRBV2

CDR3aa: CAWSPQLYGYTF
CDR3nt: TGTGCCTGGAGTCCCCAGCTATATGGCTACACCTTC
d_gene: NA
abundance: many
j_gene: TRBJ1-2
v_gene: TRBV30

CDR3aa: CASSPFGQAEGEQYF
CDR3nt: TGTGCCAGCTCACCCTTTGGGCAGGCCGAGGGCGAGCAGTACTTC
d_gene: NA
abundance: NA
j_gene: TRBJ2-7
v_gene: TRBV18

CDR3aa: CASRQSETEAFF
CDR3nt: TGTGCCAGCAGGCAGAGCGAAACTGAAGCTTTCTTT
d_gene: NA
abundance: many
j_gene: TRBJ1-1
v_gene: TRBV27

CDR3aa: CASSRQGISNQPQHF
CDR3nt: TGTGCCAGCAGTCGACAGGGGATTAGCAATCAGCCCCAGCATTTT
d_gene: TRBD1
abundance: many
j_gene: TRBJ1-5
v_gene: TRBV28

CDR3aa: CSARDMSGELFF
CDR3nt: TGCAGTGCTAGAGATATGAGCGGGGAGCTGTTTTTT
d_gene: NA
abundance: many
j_gene: TRBJ2-2
v_gene: TRBV20-1

CDR3aa: CASGVRGEQFF
CDR3nt: TGTGCCAGCGGTGTAAGGGGTGAGCAGTTCTTC
d_gene: NA
abundance: few
j_gene: TRBJ2-1
v_gene: TRBV6-1

CDR3aa: CVSSLTGEESPLHF
CDR3nt: TGCGTCAGCAGCTTGACAGGGGAGGAATCACCCCTCCACTTT
d_gene: TRBD1
abundance: few
j_gene: TRBJ1-6
v_gene: TRBV5-1

CDR3aa: CAITLGQSSTDTQYF
CDR3nt: TGTGCCATCACTTTGGGGCAGTCTAGCACAGATACGCAGTATTTT
d_gene: NA
abundance: NA
j_gene: TRBJ2-3
v_gene: TRBV10-3

CDR3aa: CASSRGTQENYGYTF
CDR3nt: TGCGCCAGCAGCCGCGGGACTCAGGAAAACTATGGCTACACCTTC
d_gene: NA
abundance: NA
j_gene: TRBJ1-2
v_gene: TRBV4-1